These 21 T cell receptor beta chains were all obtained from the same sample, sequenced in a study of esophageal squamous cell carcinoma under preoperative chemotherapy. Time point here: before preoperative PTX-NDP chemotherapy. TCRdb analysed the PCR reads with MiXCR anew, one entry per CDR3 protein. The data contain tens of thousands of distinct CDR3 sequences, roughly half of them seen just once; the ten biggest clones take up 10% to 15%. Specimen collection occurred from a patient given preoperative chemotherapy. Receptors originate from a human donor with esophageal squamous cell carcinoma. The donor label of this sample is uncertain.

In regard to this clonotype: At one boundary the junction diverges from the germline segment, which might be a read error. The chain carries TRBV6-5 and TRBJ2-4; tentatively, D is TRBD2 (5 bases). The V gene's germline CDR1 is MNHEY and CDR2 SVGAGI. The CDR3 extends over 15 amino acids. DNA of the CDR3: TGTGCCGGGAGTTACGCGGGCCCAGACCAAAACATCCAGTACTTC. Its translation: CAGSYAGPDQNIQYF.

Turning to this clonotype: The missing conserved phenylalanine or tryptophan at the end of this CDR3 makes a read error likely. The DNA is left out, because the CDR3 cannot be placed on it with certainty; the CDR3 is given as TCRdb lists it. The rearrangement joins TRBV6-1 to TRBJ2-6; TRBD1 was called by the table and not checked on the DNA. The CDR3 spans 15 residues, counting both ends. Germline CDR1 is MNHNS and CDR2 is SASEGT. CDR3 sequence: CASSAIGGTEQYFGA.

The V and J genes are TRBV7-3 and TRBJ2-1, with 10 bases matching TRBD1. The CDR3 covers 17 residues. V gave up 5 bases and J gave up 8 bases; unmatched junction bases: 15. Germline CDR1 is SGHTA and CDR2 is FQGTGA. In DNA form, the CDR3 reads TGTGCCAGCAGCCCTAGGACAGGGGGACAACCCCCAGATGAGCAGTTCTTC. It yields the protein CASSPRTGGQPPDEQFF.

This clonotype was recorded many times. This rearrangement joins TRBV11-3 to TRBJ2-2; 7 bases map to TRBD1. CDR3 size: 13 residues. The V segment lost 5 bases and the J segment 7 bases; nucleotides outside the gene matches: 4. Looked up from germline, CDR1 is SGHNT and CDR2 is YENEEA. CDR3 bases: TGTGCCAGCAGCCGGGACAGCCTCGGGGAGCTGTTTTTT. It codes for CASSRDSLGELFF.

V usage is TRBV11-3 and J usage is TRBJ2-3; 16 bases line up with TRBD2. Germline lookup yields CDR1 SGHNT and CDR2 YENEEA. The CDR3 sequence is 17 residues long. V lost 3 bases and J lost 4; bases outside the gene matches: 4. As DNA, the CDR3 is TGTGCCAGCAGCTTGGGACTAGCGGGAGGGAGCGCAGATACGCAGTATTTT. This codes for CASSLGLAGGSADTQYF.

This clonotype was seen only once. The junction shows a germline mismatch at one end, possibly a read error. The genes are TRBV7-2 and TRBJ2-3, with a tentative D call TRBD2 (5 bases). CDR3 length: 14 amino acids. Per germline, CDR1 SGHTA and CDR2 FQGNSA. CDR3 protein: CAGSAGRVPDTQYF. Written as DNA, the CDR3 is TGTGCGGGCAGCGCGGGCCGTGTCCCAGATACCCAGTATTTT.

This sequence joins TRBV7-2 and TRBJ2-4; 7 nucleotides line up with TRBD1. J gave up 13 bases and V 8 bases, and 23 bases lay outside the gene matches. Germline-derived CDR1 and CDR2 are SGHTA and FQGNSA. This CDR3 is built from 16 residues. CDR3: CASRAQGRRAKNTQYF. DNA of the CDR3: TGTGCCAGCCGCGCACAGGGGCGGAGAGCGAAAAACACGCAGTACTTC.

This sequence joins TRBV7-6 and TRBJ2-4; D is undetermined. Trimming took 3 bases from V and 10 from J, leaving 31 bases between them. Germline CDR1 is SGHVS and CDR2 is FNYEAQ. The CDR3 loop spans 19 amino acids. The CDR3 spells CASSLDPPIAGRAKEIQYF. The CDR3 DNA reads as TGTGCCAGCAGCTTGGATCCGCCCATCGCCGGGCGAGCCAAAGAGATTCAGTACTTC.

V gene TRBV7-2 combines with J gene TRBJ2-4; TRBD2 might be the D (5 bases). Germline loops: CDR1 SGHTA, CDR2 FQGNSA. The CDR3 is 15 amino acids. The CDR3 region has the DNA TGTGGCGCGAGGCTCGGCGGGCCAGCCAAAAACATTCAGTACTTC. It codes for CGARLGGPAKNIQYF.

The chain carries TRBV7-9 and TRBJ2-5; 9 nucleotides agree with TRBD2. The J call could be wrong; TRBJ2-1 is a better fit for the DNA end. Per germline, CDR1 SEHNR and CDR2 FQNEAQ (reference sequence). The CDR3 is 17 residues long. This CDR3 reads CASSLSLGLAGKNEQFF. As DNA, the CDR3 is TGTGCCAGCAGCTTAAGTCTCGGGCTAGCGGGAAAAAATGAGCAGTTCTTC.

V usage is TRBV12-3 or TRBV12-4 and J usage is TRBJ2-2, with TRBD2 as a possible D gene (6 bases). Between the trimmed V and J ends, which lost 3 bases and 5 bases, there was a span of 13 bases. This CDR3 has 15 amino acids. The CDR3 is CASSFSGSGTGELFF. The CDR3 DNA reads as TGTGCCAGCAGTTTTTCCGGGAGTGGAACCGGGGAGCTGTTTTTT.

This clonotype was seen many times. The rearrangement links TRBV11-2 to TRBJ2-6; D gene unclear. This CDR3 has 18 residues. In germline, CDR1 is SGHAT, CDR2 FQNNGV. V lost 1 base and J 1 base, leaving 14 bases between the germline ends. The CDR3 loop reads CASSLVSTAVSGANVLTF. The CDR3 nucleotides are TGTGCCAGCAGCTTAGTGTCTACAGCCGTATCTGGGGCCAACGTCCTGACTTTC.

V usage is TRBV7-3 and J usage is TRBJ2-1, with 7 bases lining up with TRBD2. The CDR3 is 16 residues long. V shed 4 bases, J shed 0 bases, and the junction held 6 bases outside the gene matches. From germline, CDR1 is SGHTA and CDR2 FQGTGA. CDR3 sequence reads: CASSSRGGSSYNEQFF. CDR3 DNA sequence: TGTGCCAGCAGCTCGCGTGGCGGGAGCTCCTACAATGAGCAGTTCTTC.

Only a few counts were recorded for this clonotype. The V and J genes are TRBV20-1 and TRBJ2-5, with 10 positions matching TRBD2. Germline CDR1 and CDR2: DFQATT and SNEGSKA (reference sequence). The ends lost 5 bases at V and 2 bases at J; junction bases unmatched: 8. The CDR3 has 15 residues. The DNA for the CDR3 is TGCAGTGCTCCAAGGACTAGCGGTTTTCAAGAGACCCAGTACTTC. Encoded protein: CSAPRTSGFQETQYF.

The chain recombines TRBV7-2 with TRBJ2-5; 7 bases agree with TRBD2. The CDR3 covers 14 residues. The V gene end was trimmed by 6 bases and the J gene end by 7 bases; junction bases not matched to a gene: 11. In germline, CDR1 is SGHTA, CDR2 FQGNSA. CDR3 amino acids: CASRWGGGGGTQYF. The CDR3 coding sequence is TGTGCCAGCAGGTGGGGGGGGGGGGGGGGGACCCAGTACTTC.

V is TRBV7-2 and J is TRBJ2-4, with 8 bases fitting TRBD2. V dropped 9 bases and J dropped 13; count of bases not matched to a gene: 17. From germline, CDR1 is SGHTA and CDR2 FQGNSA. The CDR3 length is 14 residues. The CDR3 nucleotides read TGTGCCAGTTCGCGAGCGGGAGCCCAAGATATGCAGTACTTC. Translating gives CASSRAGAQDMQYF.

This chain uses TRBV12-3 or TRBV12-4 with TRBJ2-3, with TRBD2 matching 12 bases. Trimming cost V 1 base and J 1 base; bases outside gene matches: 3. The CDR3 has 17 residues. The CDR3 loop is CASSLGTSGIRTDTQYF. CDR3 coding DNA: TGTGCCAGCAGTTTAGGGACTAGCGGGATACGCACAGATACGCAGTATTTT.

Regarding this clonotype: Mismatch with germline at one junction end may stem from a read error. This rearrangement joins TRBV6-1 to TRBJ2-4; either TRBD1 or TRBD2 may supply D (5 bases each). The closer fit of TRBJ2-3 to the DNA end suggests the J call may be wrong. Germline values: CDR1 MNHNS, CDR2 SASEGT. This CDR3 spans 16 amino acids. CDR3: CASSELGVCYKNMQYF. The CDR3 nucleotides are TGTGCGAGCAGTGAATTGGGGGTGTGCTACAAAAACATGCAGTATTTT.

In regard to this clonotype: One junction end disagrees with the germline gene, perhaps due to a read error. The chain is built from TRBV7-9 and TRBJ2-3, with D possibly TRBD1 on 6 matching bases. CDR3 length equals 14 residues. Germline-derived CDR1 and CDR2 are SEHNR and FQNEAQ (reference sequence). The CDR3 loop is CASTVPGATDMQYF. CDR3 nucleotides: TGTGCCAGCACGGTGCCAGGGGCCACAGACATGCAGTATTTC.

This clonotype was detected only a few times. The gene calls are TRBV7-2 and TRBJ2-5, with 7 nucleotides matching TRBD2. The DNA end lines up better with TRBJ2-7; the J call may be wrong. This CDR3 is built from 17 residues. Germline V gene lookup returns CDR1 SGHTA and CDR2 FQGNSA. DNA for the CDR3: TGTGCCAGCAGCTTAGTCGTGCAGATCGGGGGGAATCACGAGCAGTACTTC. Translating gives CASSLVVQIGGNHEQYF.

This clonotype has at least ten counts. The CDR3 DNA reads as TGTGCCAGCAGCTTCGGATATAACACTGAAGCTTTCTTT. It encodes CASSFGYNTEAFF. V usage is TRBV7-2 and J usage is TRBJ1-1, with unresolved D. V was trimmed by 3 bases and J by 2 bases, leaving 7 bases between them. The length of the CDR3 is 13 residues. In germline, CDR1 is SGHTA, CDR2 FQGNSA. Using reference TRBV7-2 and TRBJ1-1 for the parts outside the CDR3, the full variable domain is GAGVSQSPSNKVTEKGKDVELRCDPISGHTALYWYRQSLGQGLEFLIYFQGNSAPDKSGLPSDRFSAERTGGSVSTLTIQRTQQEDSAVYLCASSFGYNTEAFFGQGTRLTVV.